This TCR beta chain was retrieved from a study of T-cell reconstitution after alpha-beta-depleted transplantation in children (dated by TCRdb to the mid-2010s). As for the study more broadly: T-cell immune reconstitution after TCRalphabeta/CD19-depleted allogeneic hematopoietic cell transplantation in children was quantitatively tracked in the study by means of TCR repertoire profiling.

The library was prepared using PCR. TCRdb records Illumina HiSeq 2500 as the sequencer. To normalize quantification of the TCRbeta repertoire, the TCR libraries were built with molecular barcoding that relied on unique molecular identifiers. TCRdb ran its own pipeline on the public reads, namely fastp trimming at Q25 and MiXCR clone calling, and kept in-frame beta chains. Every entry covers one CDR3 protein and lists the most common genes and DNA from its rows. The sample table records about 270,000 distinct CDR3 sequences; 9.9% of these occur just once. Of the sample, about a tenth is held by the ten largest clones. The CDR3 goes from the cysteine to the phenylalanine over 14 residues. Only CDR3 DNA remains: 42 bases, in frame from the first base. Sequences SNHLY (CDR1) and FYNNEI (CDR2) are obtained from the germline V gene. Between the V and J ends, shortened by 4 bases and 3 bases respectively, the junction contains 12 bases.

This clonotype was seen more than once but under ten times. Its antigen remains unidentified. Base qualities are missing; no much larger clone stands one base away. In this chain, TRBV2 is recombined with TRBJ1-2, with the identity of the D gene unclear. The sequencing used PBMCs from the stem cell graft donor, collected from the stem cell graft. The sequence derives from a human donor who donated a stem cell graft to a child with SCID. The sequenced DNA is TGTGCCAGCAGTGGAGGCACGGACTACTATGGCTACACCTTC. Protein translation: CASSGGTDYYGYTF. This CDR3, with the reference TRBV2 and TRBJ1-2 proteins standing in past its ends, gives the full variable domain EPEVTQTPSHQVTQMGQEVILRCVPISNHLYFYWYRQILGQKVEFLVSFYNNEISEKSEIFDDQFSVERPDGSNFTLKIRSTKLEDSAMYFCASSGGTDYYGYTFGSGTRLTVV.